This T cell receptor (beta chain) was documented in a study of CD8 T cells in Susac syndrome. When the RNA was reverse transcribed, random hexamers were used with an input of roughly 0.5 to 1 ug. Each CDR3 protein gets one entry after TCRdb re-called the immunoSEQ multiplex PCR reads with MiXCR. The sample shows 160,000 or so distinct CDR3 sequences, roughly 92% of them seen only once. Deletions cut 5 bases from V and 2 bases from J, with 13 bases between. Looked up from germline, CDR1 is MNHEY and CDR2 is SVGAGI. The CDR3 is made up of 15 amino acids. The sequence came from a human donor with Susac syndrome. This chain links TRBV6-5 with TRBJ2-1; a weak D match, TRBD2 (7 bases). Material: CD4+ T cells from PBMCs. CDR3 amino acids: CASSGGGYAYNEQFF. The CDR3 region has the DNA TGTGCCAGCAGTGGGGGGGGCTATGCCTACAATGAGCAGTTCTTC.